This TCR beta chain came from a study of somatic mutations in cytotoxic T cells in rheumatoid arthritis. The ends were cut back, 0 bases at V and 8 bases at J, with 20 bases in the middle. Germline CDR1 LGHNA, CDR2 YNFKEQ. CDR3 length: 17 amino acids. Overall study results and limits: A finding that went unadjusted for multiple comparisons was the slight underrepresentation of TRBV07 in rheumatoid arthritis patients. The authors did not know the antigen targets of the expanded CD8+ clones. CD8+ clonality rose with age in rheumatoid arthritis patients, unlike in healthy controls.

As for this clone: What it recognizes is unknown.

In the source study's methods: Rarely, patient CD8+ clones larger than 1% corresponded to published virus-specific TCRB sequences. Clones were read by immunoSEQ multiplex PCR, and TCRdb kept only the in-frame ones, dropping some. That table gives V, J and clone size, and the DNA gave D and trimming. Here the sample spans about 19,000 clones, about 65% being singletons. The TCR comes from an adult with rheumatoid arthritis. The rearrangement links TRBV4-2 to TRBJ2-1; tentative D call: TRBD2 (6 bases). Material for sequencing was CD8+ T cells sorted from blood. The CDR3 DNA reads TGTGCCAGCAGCCAAGACGACGCGGGATTGGGTTACGATGAGCAGTTCTTC. The encoded protein is CASSQDDAGLGYDEQFF.